These T cell receptor beta chains were read from a single sample in a study of blood T cell repertoires in COVID-19. Clones were sequenced by immunoSEQ multiplex PCR, and TCRdb holds only the in-frame ones, with some missing. The sample lists 200,000 or so clones, about nine tenths occurring once. The sequenced material came from peripheral blood. These TCRs come from a man aged 25 to 40 with COVID-19, enrolled during active disease. Both conserved end residues are part of each CDR3. The D gene is left open where the match is weak. Size values are once, few and many counts, or a class for expanded clones, and some rows have none.

v_call	clone_size	j_call	d_call	cdr3_aa	cdr3_nt
TRBV6-6	-	TRBJ1-2	-	CASSYLPENYGYTF	TGTGCCAGCAGTTACCTCCCGGAGAACTATGGCTACACCTTC
TRBV18	-	TRBJ2-1	TRBD1	CASSPSRGQFYNEQFF	TGTGCCAGCTCACCATCACGGGGACAGTTCTACAATGAGCAGTTCTTC
TRBV4-1	-	TRBJ1-4	-	CASSQAAGLFF	TGCGCCAGCAGCCAAGCCGCGGGTCTGTTTTTT
TRBV27	-	TRBJ1-2	-	CASSPGQGNGYTF	TGTGCCAGCAGCCCTGGTCAGGGGAATGGCTACACCTTC
TRBV24-1	-	TRBJ2-7	TRBD2	CATSASGAGGYEQYF	TGTGCCACCAGTGCCTCCGGGGCGGGAGGCTACGAGCAGTACTTC
TRBV5-1	-	TRBJ1-1	TRBD1	CASSIGTGAMNTEAFF	TGCGCCAGCAGTATTGGGACAGGCGCCATGAACACTGAAGCTTTCTTT
TRBV10-3	-	TRBJ2-1	-	CAITTGVESSYNEQFF	TGTGCCATCACCACCGGGGTAGAGAGCTCCTACAATGAGCAGTTCTTC
TRBV5-4	-	TRBJ1-1	TRBD1	CASSLNRGPWDTEAFF	TGTGCCAGCAGCTTAAACAGGGGCCCCTGGGACACTGAAGCTTTCTTT
TRBV28	-	TRBJ2-7	TRBD2	CASSVSGSSYEQYF	TGTGCCAGCAGTGTTAGCGGGAGCTCCTACGAGCAGTACTTC
TRBV27	once	TRBJ2-1	-	CASRPLLDRDYRQFF	TGTGCCAGCAGACCCCTCCTGGACAGGGACTATCGGCAGTTCTTC
TRBV5-1	-	TRBJ1-4	-	CASSLIVNEKLFF	TGCGCCAGCAGCCTTATTGTAAATGAAAAACTGTTTTTT
TRBV9	-	TRBJ1-2	TRBD1	CASSGTGNRYGYTF	TGTGCCAGCAGCGGGACAGGTAACCGCTATGGCTACACCTTC
TRBV11-2	-	TRBJ2-7	-	CASRNISTRYEQYF	TGTGCCAGCAGAAATATCTCCACCCGGTACGAGCAGTACTTC
TRBV29-1	-	TRBJ2-5	TRBD2	CSVEGGSGRAQYF	TGCAGCGTTGAAGGCGGGAGTGGGCGGGCCCAGTACTTC
TRBV5-4	-	TRBJ2-2	TRBD2	CASSRSSGGAGGELFF	TGTGCCAGCAGCCGGTCCAGCGGGGGGGCCGGCGGGGAGCTGTTTTTT
TRBV9	once	TRBJ1-2	-	CASSDTHSDSNYGYTF	TGTGCCAGCAGCGACACCCATTCGGACAGCAACTATGGCTACACCTTC
TRBV24-1	-	TRBJ2-1	TRBD2	CATSDTGTSGRAGNEQFF	TGTGCCACCAGTGATACCGGGACTAGCGGGAGGGCCGGCAATGAGCAGTTCTTC
TRBV28	few	TRBJ1-3	-	CASQGGETTGNTIYF	TGTGCCAGCCAGGGCGGAGAAACAACTGGAAACACCATATATTTT
TRBV4-3	-	TRBJ2-1	TRBD2	CASSRLLAGGSYNEQFF	TGCGCCAGCAGCCGGTTACTAGCGGGGGGTTCGTACAATGAGCAGTTCTTC
TRBV10-3	-	TRBJ2-7	-	CAISGGGPSGYEQYF	TGTGCCATCAGTGGGGGGGGCCCATCAGGCTACGAGCAGTACTTC
TRBV12-5	-	TRBJ1-5	TRBD1	CASGLSPHTGDNQPQHF	TGTGCTAGTGGTTTGTCCCCTCACACAGGGGACAATCAGCCCCAGCATTTT
TRBV11-2	-	TRBJ2-4	TRBD1	CASSTQGVKNIQYF	TGTGCCAGCAGTACTCAGGGGGTCAAAAACATTCAGTACTTC
TRBV27	-	TRBJ1-5	TRBD1	CASSANTGVQPQHF	TGTGCCAGCAGTGCCAACACAGGGGTCCAGCCCCAGCATTTT
TRBV24-1	-	TRBJ1-1	-	CATSDGWSEAFF	TGTGCCACCAGTGATGGCTGGAGTGAAGCTTTCTTT
TRBV28	-	TRBJ2-1	TRBD2	CASSLFSGGRYNEQFF	TGTGCCAGCAGTTTATTTTCGGGAGGGCGATACAATGAGCAGTTCTTC